These 16 T cell receptor beta chains came from one sample sequenced in a study of Ad26.COV2.S vaccination and SARS-CoV-2 variants. The table came from immunoSEQ multiplex PCR; TCRdb's copy has only in-frame clones and leaves some out. This table holds roughly 270,000 clones, around 87% found once. Treatment denoted: roughly 18 received Ad26.COV2.S at low or high dose, single or two shots; a few received placebo; per-sample allocation not given. The samples date from day 63 after the first vaccine or placebo injection. Sequencing was performed on peripheral blood, taken in a trial of Ad26.COV2.S vaccine versus placebo. All receptors derive from a person aged 18 to 59 who received the Ad26.COV2.S COVID-19 vaccine or a placebo.

This CDR3 is CASSWDVNEQFF. CDR3 coding DNA: TGCGCCAGCAGCTGGGACGTCAATGAGCAGTTCTTC. This chain links TRBV4-1 with TRBJ2-1, with D perhaps being TRBD1 or TRBD2 (5 bases each). The V gene lost 5 bases and the J gene lost 6 bases, with 8 bases spanning the gap. CDR3 length: 12 amino acids. The germline V gene encodes CDR1 MGHRA and CDR2 YSYEKL.

J is TRBJ1-4 and V is TRBV12-5, with D possibly TRBD1 on 6 matching bases. V shed 6 bases and J shed 5 bases, with 13 bases lying between them. This CDR3 region has 14 residues. Germline V gene sequence: CDR1 LGHNT, CDR2 FRNRAP. CDR3 residues: CASGPGQPNEKLFF. DNA for the CDR3: TGTGCTAGTGGCCCCGGACAGCCAAATGAAAAACTGTTTTTT. The entire variable domain, with the rest obtained from reference TRBV12-5 and TRBJ1-4, is as follows: DARVTQTPRHKVTEMGQEVTMRCQPILGHNTVFWYRQTMMQGLELLAYFRNRAPLDDSGMPKDRFSAEMPDATLATLKIQPSEPRDSAVYFCASGPGQPNEKLFFGSGTQLSVL.

The chain recombines TRBV7-3 with TRBJ2-6; the D is unclear. The CDR3 has 20 amino acids. V lost 1 base and J lost 0, with 19 bases in between. CDR1 and CDR2 (germline): SGHTA, FQGTGA. CDR3 nucleotide sequence: TGTGCCAGCAGCTTAAGATCAGCCATTTTCCCCAACTCTGGGGCCAACGTCCTGACTTTC. It is translated as CASSLRSAIFPNSGANVLTF.

The chain uses TRBV30 and TRBJ1-5; 7 bases are a match to TRBD1. V gave up 3 bases and J gave up 5 bases; unmatched junction bases: 19. CDR3 length equals 18 residues. CDR1 GTSNPN and CDR2 SVGIG come from the germline V gene (reference sequence). For the CDR3, the DNA is TGTGCCTGGAGCAAACGTGGGAGGGGGCAGGCAATCGATCAGCCCCAGCATTTT. Translation: CAWSKRGRGQAIDQPQHF. The full variable domain, in which reference TRBV30 and TRBJ1-5 provide the parts outside the CDR3, is SQTIHQWPATLVQPVGSPLSLECTVEGTSNPNLYWYRQAAGRGLQLLFYSVGIGQISSEVPQNLSASRPQDRQFILSSKKLLLSDSGFYLCAWSKRGRGQAIDQPQHFGDGTRLSIL.

The chain has TRBV7-8 and TRBJ2-3, with D unclear. This CDR3 is 12 amino acids long. Germline CDR1 is SGHVS and CDR2 is FQNEAQ. The V end lost 6 bases, the J end lost 1 base, and 5 bases lay between the germline ends. The CDR3 sequence is CASSMGTDTQYF. The DNA of the CDR3 is TGTGCCAGCAGTATGGGCACAGATACGCAGTATTTT.

This clone was seen a handful of times. This chain joins TRBV6-1 and TRBJ1-1; D is unclear. The V end lost 5 bases, the J end lost 2 bases, and 12 bases lay between the germline ends. This CDR3 spans 14 amino acids. Germline assignment: CDR1 MNHNS and CDR2 SASEGT. The CDR3 loop reads CASSWDPDNTEAFF. CDR3 in DNA: TGTGCCAGCAGTTGGGATCCGGATAACACTGAAGCTTTCTTT.

The rearrangement links TRBV18 to TRBJ1-1; 8 bases match TRBD1. Trimming at V came to 9 bases and at J to 1 base, leaving 10 bases not matched to a gene. This CDR3 has 15 residues. Per germline, CDR1 KGHSH and CDR2 LQKENI. CDR3 coding DNA: TGTGCCAGTCACCCCGGGACAGGTCCGAACACTGAAGCTTTCTTT. Translation gives CASHPGTGPNTEAFF. Drawing the rest from reference TRBV18 and TRBJ1-1, the complete variable domain is NAGVMQNPRHLVRRRGQEARLRCSPMKGHSHVYWYRQLPEEGLKFMVYLQKENIIDESGMPKERFSAEFPKEGPSILRIQQVVRGDSAAYFCASHPGTGPNTEAFFGQGTRLTVV.

The chain has TRBV6-5 and TRBJ2-7; TRBD1 agrees at 8 bases. V trimming: 6 bases; J trimming: 6 bases; junction bases outside the gene matches: 4. CDR1 is MNHEY and CDR2 is SVGAGI in the germline V gene. The CDR3 contains 12 residues. For the CDR3, the DNA is TGTGCCAGCAGGTCAGGGGGCGGCGAGCAGTACTTC. This sequence encodes CASRSGGGEQYF.

The chain combines TRBV30 with TRBJ2-1, with 8 bases that match TRBD2. V lost 1 base, J lost 5 bases, and 7 bases stayed unmatched. This CDR3 comprises 15 residues. Germline V CDR1 and CDR2: GTSNPN, SVGIG (reference sequence). In nucleotides, the CDR3 is TGTGCCTGGAGTGCACCGGGACTAGACCACAATGAGCAGTTCTTC. Amino acids: CAWSAPGLDHNEQFF.

V usage is TRBV11-2 and J usage is TRBJ1-5, with 9 positions matching TRBD1. The germline gives CDR1 SGHAT, CDR2 FQNNGV. V lost 0 bases to trimming and J lost 5 bases; unmatched junction nucleotides: 8. This CDR3 has 17 residues. CDR3 nucleotides: TGTGCCAGCAGCTTAGACCACTCCGGGACAGGGCATCAGCCCCAGCATTTT. It encodes CASSLDHSGTGHQPQHF.

This rearrangement joins TRBV10-3 to TRBJ2-2, with no clear D. The CDR3 has 14 amino acids. The V gene lost 0 bases and the J gene lost 4 bases, with 6 bases spanning the gap. CDR1 is ENHRY and CDR2 is SYGVKD in the germline V gene. The CDR3 DNA is TGTGCCATCAGTGAGTCGTCAGGCACCGGGGAGCTGTTTTTT. Protein product: CAISESSGTGELFF.

This sequence joins TRBV11-2 and TRBJ2-1, with TRBD1 matching 7 bases. V was clipped by 5 bases and J by 8 bases; unmatched bases: 9. This CDR3 is 14 amino acids long. In germline, CDR1 is SGHAT, CDR2 FQNNGV. The CDR3 region has the DNA TGTGCCAGCAGCAACCGACAGGGTATAGATGAGCAGTTCTTC. It encodes CASSNRQGIDEQFF.

The gene calls are TRBV7-2 and TRBJ1-3; 7 nucleotides line up with TRBD1. The CDR3 has 19 amino acids. Germline V CDR1 and CDR2: SGHTA, FQGNSA. The V and J ends lost 0 bases and 0 bases, in that order; junction bases with no gene match: 11. CDR3 in amino acids: CASSLALAGTAISGNTIYF. The CDR3 DNA is TGTGCCAGCAGCTTAGCGCTTGCCGGGACAGCGATCTCTGGAAACACCATATATTTT.

The chain couples TRBV19 to TRBJ2-1, with 11 bases aligning to TRBD2. The CDR3 runs to 15 residues. Looked up from germline, CDR1 is LNHDA and CDR2 is SQIVND (reference sequence). The V and J ends lost 6 bases and 3 bases, in that order; junction bases with no gene match: 4. CDR3 nucleotide sequence: TGTGCCAGTAGAAGGGGACTAGCGGACTACAATGAGCAGTTCTTC. This encodes CASRRGLADYNEQFF.

This clone was seen more than once but under ten times. The genes are TRBV6-2 or TRBV6-3 and TRBJ2-3; maybe TRBD2 (5 bases). The CDR3 is made up of 15 amino acids. V lost 5 bases and J lost 2, with 14 bases in between. CDR1 and CDR2 from the germline V gene are MNHEY and SVGEGT. CDR3 bases: TGTGCCAGCAGTAGCGAGCGGATTTTCACAGATACGCAGTATTTT. Its translation is CASSSERIFTDTQYF.

This clone came up once. The rearrangement joins TRBV2 to TRBJ2-7; perhaps TRBD2 as D (5 bases). The CDR3 is 14 amino acids. V was cut by 6 bases and J by 2 bases, with 14 bases left in between. Looked up from germline, CDR1 is SNHLY and CDR2 is FYNNEI. This CDR3 reads CASSGVQSPYEQYF. Written as DNA, the CDR3 is TGTGCCAGCAGCGGGGTACAGTCTCCCTACGAGCAGTACTTC.